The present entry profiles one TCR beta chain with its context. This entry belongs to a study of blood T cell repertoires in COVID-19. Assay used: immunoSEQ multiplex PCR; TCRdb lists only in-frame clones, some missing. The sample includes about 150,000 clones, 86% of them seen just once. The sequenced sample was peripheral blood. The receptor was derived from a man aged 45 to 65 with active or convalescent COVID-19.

The CDR3 sequence is CASSQPGQRHKLFF. DNA for the CDR3: TGTGCCAGCAGTCAACCGGGACAGAGGCATAAGCTGTTTTTT. V is TRBV6-5 and J is TRBJ2-2; TRBD1 matches 7 bases. The CDR3 length is 14 residues. Germline V lookup: CDR1 MNHEY, CDR2 SVGAGI. V dropped 5 bases and J dropped 12; count of bases not matched to a gene: 12.